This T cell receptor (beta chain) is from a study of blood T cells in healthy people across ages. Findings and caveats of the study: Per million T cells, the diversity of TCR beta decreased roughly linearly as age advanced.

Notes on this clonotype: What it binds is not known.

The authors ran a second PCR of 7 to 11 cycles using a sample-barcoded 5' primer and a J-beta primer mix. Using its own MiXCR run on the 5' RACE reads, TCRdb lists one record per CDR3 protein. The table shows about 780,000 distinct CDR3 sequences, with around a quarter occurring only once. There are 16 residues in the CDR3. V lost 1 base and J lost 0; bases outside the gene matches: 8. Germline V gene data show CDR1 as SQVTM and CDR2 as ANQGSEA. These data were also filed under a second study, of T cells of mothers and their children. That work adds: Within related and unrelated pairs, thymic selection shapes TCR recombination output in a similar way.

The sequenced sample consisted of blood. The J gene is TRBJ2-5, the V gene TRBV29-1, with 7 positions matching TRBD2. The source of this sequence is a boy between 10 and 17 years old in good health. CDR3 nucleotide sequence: TGCAGCGTTGAAGGTCTCCGGGGGGTTCACCAAGAGACCCAGTACTTC. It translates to CSVEGLRGVHQETQYF. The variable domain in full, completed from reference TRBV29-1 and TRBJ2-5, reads SAVISQKPSRDICQRGTSLTIQCQVDSQVTMMFWYRQQPGQSLTLIATANQGSEATYESGFVIDKFPISRPNLTFSTLTVSNMSPEDSSIYLCSVEGLRGVHQETQYFGPGTRLLVL.